The rows below give T cell receptor beta chains drawn from one sample of a study of blood T cell repertoires in COVID-19. TCRdb's table, derived via immunoSEQ multiplex PCR, lists solely in-frame clones and lacks some. The sample includes under 150,000 clones, over 60% of them seen just once. The specimen was peripheral blood. These receptors came from a woman in her forties or fifties with active or convalescent COVID-19. The CDR3 runs from the conserved cysteine through the conserved F or W. A D gene is named only where the DNA matches it firmly. Size is stated for part of the rows, as once, few or many counts, or as a class when the clone is expanded.

j_call,clone_size,d_call,v_call,cdr3_aa,cdr3_nt
TRBJ1-2,NA,NA,TRBV6-5,CASSPSPTLRSGYTF,TGTGCCAGCAGCCCAAGCCCGACCCTAAGGAGTGGCTACACCTTC
TRBJ1-4,NA,TRBD1,TRBV5-1,CASSSGTGNEKLFF,TGCGCCAGCAGCTCGGGGACAGGGAATGAAAAACTGTTTTTT
TRBJ1-3,NA,NA,TRBV15,CATSRDLGFGNTIYF,TGTGCCACCAGCAGGGACTTGGGGTTTGGAAACACCATATATTTT
TRBJ2-3,few,TRBD2,TRBV7-2,CASSGQLAGVPGDTQYF,TGTGCCAGCAGCGGCCAGCTAGCGGGGGTCCCAGGGGATACGCAGTATTTT
TRBJ2-5,NA,NA,TRBV12-5,CASGRQLWETQYF,TGTGCTAGTGGTCGACAGCTATGGGAGACCCAGTACTTC
TRBJ2-7,NA,NA,TRBV3-1/TRBV3-2,CASSQDPRSGPAVAYEQYF,TGTGCCAGCAGCCAAGATCCCCGTAGCGGTCCTGCAGTTGCCTACGAGCAGTACTTC
TRBJ1-2,NA,TRBD1,TRBV10-3,CAISDSGTGKGLSGYTF,TGTGCCATCAGTGATTCCGGGACAGGAAAGGGTCTTAGTGGCTACACCTTC
TRBJ2-7,NA,NA,TRBV12-2,CASRLARIGESPAYEQYF,TGTGCAAGTCGCTTAGCGAGGATCGGGGAAAGTCCAGCCTACGAGCAGTACTTC
TRBJ2-7,NA,TRBD1,TRBV7-6,CASSPGTGASSYEQYF,TGTGCCAGCAGCCCCGGGACAGGCGCCAGCTCCTACGAGCAGTACTTC
TRBJ2-1,medium-sized,TRBD2,TRBV7-8,CASSSSTSGWNNEQFF,TGTGCCAGCAGCTCCTCCACTAGCGGGTGGAACAATGAGCAGTTCTTC
TRBJ2-7,NA,TRBD1,TRBV6-2/TRBV6-3,CASSRDRALYEQYF,TGTGCCAGCAGTCGGGACAGGGCCCTCTACGAGCAGTACTTC
TRBJ2-7,NA,TRBD1,TRBV28,CASSNPGQSFYEQYF,TGTGCCAGCAGTAACCCGGGACAGAGCTTCTACGAGCAGTACTTC
TRBJ1-1,once,NA,TRBV19,CASSTGPGWNTEAFF,TGTGCCAGTAGTACAGGGCCAGGGTGGAACACTGAAGCTTTCTTT
TRBJ1-1,NA,TRBD1,TRBV2,CASSGQVRSTEAFF,TGTGCCAGCAGCGGACAGGTCCGCAGCACTGAAGCTTTCTTT
TRBJ2-4,NA,NA,TRBV6-1,CASSESIGGNIQYF,TGTGCCAGCAGTGAATCCATCGGTGGAAACATTCAGTACTTC
TRBJ2-3,few,TRBD2,TRBV27,CASSFQRLAGGGDTQYF,TGTGCCAGCAGTTTCCAGAGACTAGCGGGGGGAGGTGATACGCAGTATTTT
TRBJ2-3,NA,NA,TRBV6-2/TRBV6-3,CASSYREPDSDTQYF,TGTGCCAGCAGTTATCGCGAGCCAGACTCAGATACGCAGTATTTT
TRBJ1-4,NA,TRBD1,TRBV19,CASSISGDSDKKLFF,TGTGCCAGTAGTATTTCGGGGGACAGCGATAAAAAACTGTTTTTT
TRBJ1-1,NA,NA,TRBV18,CASSRPNTEAFF,TGTGCCAGCTCACGGCCCAACACTGAAGCTTTCTTT
TRBJ2-7,NA,TRBD2,TRBV3-1/TRBV3-2,CASSQDPGLPSNEQYF,TGTGCCAGCAGCCAAGATCCGGGACTACCTTCAAACGAGCAGTACTTC
TRBJ1-6,NA,NA,TRBV3-1/TRBV3-2,CASSQGADNSPLHF,TGTGCCAGCAGCCAAGGGGCAGATAATTCACCCCTCCACTTT
TRBJ1-2,NA,TRBD1,TRBV10-3,CAISEPPAGTEGYTF,TGTGCCATCAGTGAGCCCCCCGCCGGGACAGAAGGCTACACCTTC
TRBJ1-5,NA,NA,TRBV4-3,CASSPGRNSNQPQHF,TGCGCCAGCAGCCCGGGGAGGAATAGCAATCAGCCCCAGCATTTT
TRBJ2-7,NA,NA,TRBV7-9,CASSLGGHTRAYEQYF,TGTGCCAGCAGCTTAGGAGGCCATACTAGGGCCTACGAGCAGTACTTC
TRBJ2-1,NA,TRBD2,TRBV7-9,CASSLGAGGGNEQFF,TGTGCCAGCAGCTTAGGGGCGGGAGGAGGCAATGAGCAGTTCTTC
TRBJ2-7,NA,NA,TRBV6-2/TRBV6-3,CASSYVLTAAYEQYF,TGTGCCAGCAGTTACGTTTTGACGGCGGCCTACGAGCAGTACTTC
TRBJ1-2,NA,NA,TRBV30,CAARRSLRGGYTF,TGTGCCGCCCGCCGGTCACTACGGGGTGGCTACACCTTC
TRBJ1-5,NA,NA,TRBV6-2/TRBV6-3,CASSQHKSNQPQHF,TGTGCCAGCAGTCAACACAAAAGCAATCAGCCCCAGCATTTT
TRBJ2-2,NA,NA,TRBV24-1,CATSTPGSGELFF,TGTGCCACCTCCACCCCAGGCTCCGGGGAGCTGTTTTTT
TRBJ1-1,NA,TRBD1,TRBV30,CAWSGGGGNTEAFF,TGTGCCTGGAGTGGAGGGGGCGGGAACACTGAAGCTTTCTTT
TRBJ2-5,NA,TRBD2,TRBV24-1,CATSSGTSGGQETQYF,TGTGCCACCAGTTCCGGGACTAGCGGGGGGCAAGAGACCCAGTACTTC
TRBJ1-2,NA,NA,TRBV10-1,CASSEMVRGWNYGYTF,TGCGCCAGCAGTGAGATGGTACGGGGTTGGAACTATGGCTACACCTTC
TRBJ1-1,NA,NA,TRBV20-1,CSASGDGLDTEAFF,TGCAGTGCTAGTGGAGATGGACTCGACACTGAAGCTTTCTTT
TRBJ1-2,NA,NA,TRBV6-5,CASTPDRTYGYTF,TGTGCCAGCACTCCAGACAGGACCTATGGCTACACCTTC
TRBJ2-7,NA,TRBD2,TRBV30,CACSGLAGVYEQYF,TGTGCCTGCTCAGGACTAGCGGGAGTCTACGAGCAGTACTTC
TRBJ2-3,NA,NA,TRBV7-2,CASTPRIGAPLSTDTQYF,TGTGCCAGCACCCCCCGGATAGGGGCCCCCCTTAGCACAGATACGCAGTATTTT
TRBJ2-1,NA,NA,TRBV28,CASSLSLAGRYNEQFF,TGTGCCAGCAGTTTAAGCCTCGCGGGCCGATACAATGAGCAGTTCTTC
TRBJ1-6,NA,NA,TRBV27,CASSPDRQNSPLHF,TGTGCCAGCAGTCCGGACAGACAGAATTCACCCCTCCACTTT
TRBJ2-5,once,NA,TRBV13,CASSLSGVETQYF,TGTGCCAGCAGCTTATCAGGGGTAGAGACCCAGTACTTC
TRBJ2-1,NA,TRBD2,TRBV7-2,CASSFTSGGEINEQFF,TGTGCCAGCAGCTTCACTAGCGGGGGGGAAATCAATGAGCAGTTCTTC
TRBJ2-3,NA,TRBD2,TRBV19,CASSTETSGGTDTQYF,TGTGCCAGTAGTACTGAGACTAGCGGGGGCACAGATACGCAGTATTTT
TRBJ2-5,NA,TRBD1,TRBV7-9,CASSPRGPPEIQYF,TGTGCCAGCAGCCCCAGGGGGCCCCCGGAGATCCAGTACTTC
TRBJ1-3,many,NA,TRBV6-6,CASSYQWAEAGNTIYF,TGTGCCAGCAGTTACCAGTGGGCAGAAGCTGGAAACACCATATATTTT
TRBJ2-5,NA,TRBD1,TRBV7-2,CASSAIDRGGRETQYF,TGTGCCAGCAGCGCTATAGACAGGGGTGGTCGAGAGACCCAGTACTTC
TRBJ2-3,NA,TRBD1,TRBV19,CASSSWTGADTQYF,TGTGCCAGTAGTTCTTGGACAGGGGCCGATACGCAGTATTTT
TRBJ2-7,NA,TRBD1,TRBV13,CASSSYGQGGSSYEQYF,TGTGCCAGCAGCTCATACGGACAGGGGGGGAGCTCCTACGAGCAGTACTTC
TRBJ1-2,few,TRBD1,TRBV25-1,CASTATGTAYGYTF,TGTGCCAGCACTGCTACCGGGACAGCCTATGGCTACACCTTC
TRBJ2-7,NA,NA,TRBV9,CASSVGPGAYEQYF,TGTGCCAGCAGCGTAGGACCCGGGGCCTACGAGCAGTACTTC
TRBJ1-6,NA,NA,TRBV7-6,CASSSPDRPLHF,TGTGCCAGCAGCTCGCCCGACAGACCCCTCCACTTT
TRBJ1-5,NA,NA,TRBV2,CASSERTPPLDQPQHF,TGTGCCAGCAGTGAAAGGACACCGCCGCTTGATCAGCCCCAGCATTTT
TRBJ2-1,NA,NA,TRBV7-9,CASSTSPSYNEQFF,TGTGCCAGCAGCACTAGCCCCTCCTACAATGAGCAGTTCTTC
TRBJ2-3,NA,NA,TRBV12-3/TRBV12-4,CASSWVGDTQYF,TGTGCCAGCAGTTGGGTCGGGGATACGCAGTATTTT
TRBJ2-5,few,NA,TRBV7-9,CASGDWDKETQYF,TGTGCCAGCGGTGACTGGGACAAAGAGACCCAGTACTTC
TRBJ1-2,NA,TRBD1,TRBV4-3,CASSQDLRTGGYTF,TGCGCCAGCAGCCAAGATCTAAGGACAGGGGGCTACACCTTC